The clone carrying this T cell receptor beta chain was detected once. J gave up 7 bases and V 0 bases, and 11 bases lay outside the gene matches. This CDR3 region has 16 residues. CDR1 is MNHEY and CDR2 is SVGAGI in the germline V gene. Measured with immunoSEQ multiplex PCR; TCRdb has only the in-frame clones, and not every one. The repertoire consists of about 59,000 clones, with about 95% occurring once and the leading ten covering just over 2.5%. This sample stems from a study of T cell changes during pregnancy in multiple sclerosis. The TCR sequence derives from a female donor with multiple sclerosis, enrolled in a pregnancy study. The sequencing here drew on CD8+ T cells from peripheral blood mononuclear cells, taken after pregnancy. The chain links TRBV6-5 to TRBJ2-7; 8 bases line up with TRBD2. The CDR3 here is CASSYSPAGGSWEQYF. CDR3 coding DNA: TGTGCCAGCAGTTACTCCCCCGCGGGAGGCTCCTGGGAGCAGTACTTC.